This TCR beta chain was recovered during a study of blood T cell repertoires in COVID-19 (dated by TCRdb to about 2020). General notes on the study: Samples covering the acute and convalescent phases of COVID-19 were provided by collaborators in the United States, Italy and Spain. HLA class I and class II types, where available, came from metadata supplied by the sample provider rather than from assay-based typing. The repertoires were released in a freely available public database meant as a resource for research on the immune response to SARS-CoV-2. Subjects who had been exposed to COVID-19, were actively infected with it, or had recovered from it provided the deeply sampled blood TCRbeta repertoires that made up the dataset. The prospective study material was composed of cDNA or gDNA derived from T cells, B-cell-depleted T cells, or PBMCs. The samples were drawn from the first 160 participants of the ongoing ImmuneRACE study and from some 1,300 subjects provided by 6 global collaborators. Nearly every sample came with metadata listing a de-identified subject ID, COVID-19 status, age in years and sex. The investigation overall reported the following: The amount of clinical and demographic metadata varied by source and participant and was provided uncurated.

Whole blood was collected in K2EDTA tubes by collaborating institutions according to the institutions' own protocols. Collaborator samples were shipped for TCRbeta analysis as frozen whole blood, isolated PBMCs, or DNA extracted from either sample type. The immunoSEQ Assay, a bias-controlled multiplex PCR, was used to amplify TCRbeta CDR3 regions from genomic DNA. In the source study's methods: Nucleated cell counts per sample were estimated from amplification of reference gene primers within the assay. Sequence reads were collapsed and filtered to measure the absolute abundance of every unique TCRbeta CDR3 rearrangement. For each sample, productive Simpson clonality was calculated by taking the square root of Simpson's diversity index across productive rearrangements. Imported from immuneACCESS, the table was reduced by TCRdb to in-frame sequences with V and J called. These copies leave out some clones; in studies compared against another copy, an unresolved V gene accounts for under half, and the cause of the remainder is not known. V, J and clone size derive from that table, while D and trimming were established from the DNA sequence. Across this sample there are about 87,000 clones, with roughly 87% seen only once. About 5% of the sample is in the top ten clones.

This clone was seen once. Its target antigen remains unknown. Base qualities are not at hand, and no much larger clone is one base apart. Via the germline V gene (reference sequence), CDR1 is LNHDA and CDR2 SQIVND. V and J are trimmed by 3 bases and 6 bases, and the gene matches miss 10 bases of the junction. Counted from cysteine to phenylalanine, this CDR3 has 15 amino acids. Only CDR3 DNA remains: 45 bases, in frame from the first base. The sample taken for sequencing was peripheral blood. The clonotype comes from a woman of 80 years or more with acute or convalescent COVID-19. The rearrangement combines TRBV19 with TRBJ2-7; 8 central nucleotides agree with TRBD1. The CDR3 in this case is CASSMLGTGGGEQYF. The sequenced DNA is TGTGCCAGTAGTATGTTAGGGACAGGAGGGGGCGAGCAGTACTTC.